Listed here are 29 T cell receptor beta chains from one sample, sequenced in a study of cytomegalovirus exposure and HLA in healthy donors listed by TCRdb under 2017. Libraries were prepared through the immunoSEQ multiplex PCR assay. The multiplex PCR relied on a mix of 60 forward primers for TCR Vbeta segments and 13 reverse primers for TCR Jbeta segments. TCRdb took over this immuneACCESS table, retaining in-frame rearrangements with V and J assigned. Such tables are incomplete; in checked studies, under half of the missing clones stem from an unresolved V gene, and the remainder is unexplained. The sample's table lists a count of approximately 110,000 clones. 0.9% to 1.2% of the sample rests with the top ten. What was sequenced was PBMCs. These receptors all stem from a man younger than 35 in good health and CMV-seronegative.

The chain links TRBV6-1 to TRBJ1-1; 9 bases fit TRBD1. Per germline, CDR1 MNHNS and CDR2 SASEGT. V was pared by 7 bases and J by 0 bases, with 6 bases of the junction left unmatched. This CDR3 region has 15 residues. The CDR3 reads CASTEGQGMNTEAFF. The CDR3 nucleotides read TGTGCCAGCACCGAGGGACAGGGAATGAACACTGAAGCTTTCTTT.

J is TRBJ2-7 and V is TRBV6-1; TRBD1 might be the D (6 bases). The CDR3 covers 17 residues. V gave up 1 base and J gave up 4 bases, with 20 bases separating them. Germline V gene lookup returns CDR1 MNHNS and CDR2 SASEGT. The CDR3 region has the DNA TGTGCCAGCAGTGAAGGGTTGGGTGGACAGCCTGTTTACGAGCAGTACTTC. The encoded protein is CASSEGLGGQPVYEQYF.

The chain employs TRBV9 and TRBJ2-2, with 9 bases matching TRBD2. The germline V gene has CDR1 SGDLS and CDR2 YYNGEE. CDR3 length equals 16 residues. Germline trimming cut 4 bases from V and 5 bases from J; bases unmatched to any gene: 9. The CDR3 coding sequence is TGTGCCAGCAGCTCCCGACTAGCGGACGGAACCGGGGAGCTGTTTTTT. Encoded protein: CASSSRLADGTGELFF.

Here the CDR3 reads CATRRQGVSNTEAFF. DNA for the CDR3: TGTGCCACACGGAGACAGGGCGTATCGAACACTGAAGCTTTCTTT. This chain links TRBV6-5 with TRBJ1-1, with 7 bases that match TRBD1. The trim removed 10 bases at V and 1 base at J, leaving 12 bases unmatched. The CDR3 contains 15 residues. Germline-derived CDR1 and CDR2 are MNHEY and SVGAGI.

This chain's CDR3 is CASSRREGPYNEQFF. The CDR3 DNA reads TGTGCCAGCAGCCGGCGGGAGGGCCCGTACAATGAGCAGTTCTTC. V and J are TRBV5-4 and TRBJ2-1, with TRBD2 matching 9 bases. V dropped 4 bases and J dropped 4; count of bases not matched to a gene: 6. The CDR3 runs 15 residues. Germline assignment: CDR1 SGHNT and CDR2 YYREEE (reference sequence).

This chain connects TRBV5-6 to TRBJ2-1, with 10 bases matching TRBD2. Germline trimming cut 4 bases from V and 12 bases from J; bases unmatched to any gene: 10. Germline assignment: CDR1 SGHDT and CDR2 YYEEEE. The CDR3 length is 14 residues. For the CDR3, the DNA is TGTGCCAGCAGCCTCGGGACTAGCGACAATACGCAGTTCTTC. It translates to CASSLGTSDNTQFF.

This rearrangement joins TRBV27 to TRBJ2-1; D possibly corresponds to TRBD2 (5 bases). The CDR3 totals 12 residues. Trimming pared 0 bases from V and 8 bases from J, leaving 5 bases between. Germline CDR1 reads MNHEY; CDR2 reads SMNVEV (reference sequence). As DNA, the CDR3 is TGTGCCAGCAGTTTATCAGCGGATGAGCAGTTCTTC. It translates to CASSLSADEQFF.

CDR3 DNA sequence: TGTGCCAGCAGGTCCGAGGTGGTAAGCAATCAGCCCCAGCATTTT. It specifies CASRSEVVSNQPQHF. The chain recombines TRBV6-1 with TRBJ1-5; no firm D call. The V gene lost 6 bases and the J gene lost 1 base, with 13 bases spanning the gap. There are 15 residues in the CDR3. Germline CDR1 MNHNS, CDR2 SASEGT.

V and J are TRBV7-9 and TRBJ1-1, with a tentative D call TRBD1 (5 bases). The CDR3 sequence is 13 residues long. Trimming took off 8 bases at V and 5 bases at J, with 15 bases between the two ends. Germline V gene lookup returns CDR1 SEHNR and CDR2 FQNEAQ (reference sequence). The CDR3 DNA sequence: TGTGCCAGCGAGCTCAACGGGGGGACTGAAGCTTTCTTT. It codes for CASELNGGTEAFF.

The chain recombines TRBV19 with TRBJ1-1; 7 positions agree with TRBD1. The CDR3 totals 13 residues. With 7 bases clipped from V and 3 bases from J, the junction kept 5 bases outside the gene matches. CDR1 and CDR2 from the germline V gene are LNHDA and SQIVND (reference sequence). The CDR3 DNA sequence: TGTGCCAGTATCATGACAGGGTACACTGAAGCTTTCTTT. Amino acid sequence: CASIMTGYTEAFF.

CDR3 sequence (DNA): TGTGCCAGCAGCCAAGCAAGTGGCACTGAAGCTTTCTTT. Encoded protein: CASSQASGTEAFF. The chain recombines TRBV7-8 with TRBJ1-1; D unclear. The length of the CDR3 is 13 residues. The V gene's germline CDR1 is SGHVS and CDR2 FQNEAQ. Trimming shortened V by 5 bases and J by 4 bases, and 11 bases separated the two germline ends.

CDR3 nucleotides: TGCGCCAGCAGTCCCCGGGACAGGGACCTTAGCAATCAGCCCCAGCATTTT. It encodes CASSPRDRDLSNQPQHF. The rearrangement joins TRBV4-1 to TRBJ1-5; 9 bases match TRBD1. The CDR3 contains 17 residues. Germline loops: CDR1 MGHRA, CDR2 YSYEKL. V lost 6 bases, J lost 0 bases, and 9 bases stayed unmatched.

The chain joins TRBV7-2 to TRBJ2-5; the D gene is possibly TRBD2 (5 bases). The V end was cut by 4 bases, the J end by 5 bases, with 14 bases between. Germline-derived CDR1 and CDR2 are SGHTA and FQGNSA. The CDR3 length is 14 residues. The chain's CDR3 is CASSSLWGVETQYF. The CDR3 region has the DNA TGTGCCAGCAGCTCGCTCTGGGGAGTTGAGACCCAGTACTTC. The variable domain in full, completed from reference TRBV7-2 and TRBJ2-5, reads GAGVSQSPSNKVTEKGKDVELRCDPISGHTALYWYRQSLGQGLEFLIYFQGNSAPDKSGLPSDRFSAERTGGSVSTLTIQRTQQEDSAVYLCASSSLWGVETQYFGPGTRLLVL.

V gene TRBV19 combines with J gene TRBJ1-1; no definite D call. Trimming shortened V by 5 bases and J by 4 bases, and 14 bases separated the two germline ends. Germline V gene sequence: CDR1 LNHDA, CDR2 SQIVND (reference sequence). The CDR3 runs to 14 residues. CDR3 sequence: CASSLTGSSTEAFF. The CDR3 coding sequence is TGTGCCAGTAGTCTTACGGGGTCTAGCACTGAAGCTTTCTTT.

This rearrangement joins TRBV28 to TRBJ1-4; no clear D. Germline assignment: CDR1 MDHEN and CDR2 SYDVKM. The CDR3 is made up of 14 amino acids. Deletions cut 7 bases from V and 7 bases from J, with 16 bases between. Here the CDR3 reads CASTSPAGSEKLFF. DNA of the CDR3: TGTGCCAGCACCTCGCCAGCGGGGAGTGAAAAACTGTTTTTT.

The V and J genes are TRBV9 and TRBJ2-1; TRBD2 is a possible D gene (5 bases). CDR1 is SGDLS and CDR2 is YYNGEE in the germline V gene. The CDR3 has 16 residues. V lost 0 bases and J lost 7, with 17 bases in between. In DNA, the CDR3 is TGTGCCAGCAGCGTAGATGGTGGGAGTCTGAGAAATGAGCAGTTCTTC. Its translation: CASSVDGGSLRNEQFF. The full variable domain, rest sourced from reference TRBV9 and TRBJ2-1, is DSGVTQTPKHLITATGQRVTLRCSPRSGDLSVYWYQQSLDQGLQFLIQYYNGEERAKGNILERFSAQQFPDLHSELNLSSLELGDSALYFCASSVDGGSLRNEQFFGPGTRLTVL.

The J gene is TRBJ1-6, the V gene TRBV5-1, with a tentative D call TRBD1 (6 bases). This CDR3 is built from 17 residues. The germline V and J ends were trimmed by 4 bases and 1 base, with 15 bases remaining between them. The germline CDR1 and CDR2 sequences are SGHRS and YFSETQ. The CDR3 DNA sequence: TGCGCCAGCAGCCTCGGGGGGCGCCGATCCTATAATTCACCCCTCCACTTT. It translates to CASSLGGRRSYNSPLHF. The whole variable domain, filled in from reference TRBV5-1 and TRBJ1-6, reads KAGVTQTPRYLIKTRGQQVTLSCSPISGHRSVSWYQQTPGQGLQFLFEYFSETQRNKGNFPGRFSGRQFSNSRSEMNVSTLELGDSALYLCASSLGGRRSYNSPLHFGNGTRLTVT.

This chain connects TRBV20-1 to TRBJ2-5; no definite D call. V lost 3 bases to trimming and J lost 3 bases, with 5 bases between them. This CDR3 comprises 11 residues. Germline CDR1 and CDR2: DFQATT and SNEGSKA (reference sequence). In nucleotides, the CDR3 is TGCAGTGCTAGTCAAAAAGAGACCCAGTACTTC. This translates into CSASQKETQYF.

The V and J genes are TRBV5-4 and TRBJ2-7; 9 bases match TRBD2. The trim removed 2 bases at V and 4 bases at J, leaving 4 bases unmatched. Germline CDR1 reads SGHNT; CDR2 reads YYREEE (reference sequence). The CDR3 extends over 14 amino acids. CDR3 in amino acids: CASSFAGGLYEQYF. CDR3 in DNA: TGTGCCAGCAGCTTTGCGGGGGGGCTATACGAGCAGTACTTC.

CDR3 protein: CSGGQGASYEQYF. CDR3 sequence (DNA): TGCAGCGGCGGACAGGGGGCATCCTACGAGCAGTACTTC. The chain joins TRBV29-1 to TRBJ2-7; 11 nucleotides line up with TRBD1. Germline V lookup: CDR1 SQVTM, CDR2 ANQGSEA. The CDR3 has 13 residues. V gave up 7 bases and J gave up 1 base; unmatched junction bases: 3.

This sequence joins TRBV6-1 and TRBJ2-7; D unclear. V gave up 9 bases and J gave up 4 bases, with 7 bases separating them. Germline loops: CDR1 MNHNS, CDR2 SASEGT. The CDR3 has 10 residues. Written as DNA, the CDR3 is TGTGCCAGAGGCGGTTACGAGCAGTACTTC. Residues: CARGGYEQYF.

The chain recombines TRBV19 with TRBJ1-2; D is possibly TRBD1 (5 bases). There are 14 residues in the CDR3. Germline V CDR1 and CDR2: LNHDA, SQIVND (reference sequence). Deletions cut 5 bases from V and 6 bases from J, with 16 bases between. The CDR3 region is CASSAQEGIHGYTF. The CDR3 DNA reads TGTGCCAGTAGTGCACAGGAGGGGATTCATGGCTACACCTTC.

The chain recombines TRBV6-1 with TRBJ2-7; 7 bases agree with TRBD1. From germline, CDR1 is MNHNS and CDR2 SASEGT. The CDR3 extends over 17 amino acids. J gave up 0 bases and V 3 bases, and 11 bases lay outside the gene matches. The chain's CDR3 is CASSDSPDRFRSYEQYF. Here the CDR3 DNA reads TGTGCCAGCAGTGATTCGCCGGACAGGTTCCGCTCCTACGAGCAGTACTTC.

The gene calls are TRBV9 and TRBJ1-5; 9 bases are a match to TRBD1. The V gene end was trimmed by 0 bases and the J gene end by 6 bases; junction bases not matched to a gene: 7. The germline gives CDR1 SGDLS, CDR2 YYNGEE. This CDR3 is 16 amino acids long. The CDR3, as DNA: TGTGCCAGCAGCGTAGTTTCACAGGGGGCGACTCAGCCCCAGCATTTT. It translates to CASSVVSQGATQPQHF.

Concerning this clone itself: The junction differs from germline at one of its ends, possibly a read error. The rearrangement uses TRBV7-7 and TRBJ2-2; D is undetermined. The CDR3 sequence is 13 residues long. CDR1 SSHAT and CDR2 FNYEAQ come from the germline V gene (reference sequence). The CDR3 protein is CASSLLADRELFF. Written as DNA, the CDR3 is TGTGCTAGCAGCTTATTGGCTGATCGGGAGCTGTTTTTT.

The V call is TRBV5-4, the J call TRBJ2-7; maybe TRBD1 (6 bases). The germline V gene has CDR1 SGHNT and CDR2 YYREEE (reference sequence). This CDR3 region has 14 residues. V was cut by 0 bases and J by 13 bases, with 20 bases left in between. CDR3 in amino acids: CASSLGGPTGFLYF. CDR3 bases: TGTGCCAGCAGCTTGGGGGGTCCTACAGGGTTCTTATACTTC.

The chain employs TRBV18 and TRBJ1-1, with a weak D call TRBD1 (6 bases). The CDR3 has 16 residues. Per germline, CDR1 KGHSH and CDR2 LQKENI. With 4 bases removed from V and 4 bases from J, the gap between germline ends came to 19 bases. This CDR3 is CASSRTGSGQATEAFF. The CDR3 coding sequence is TGTGCCAGCTCACGCACAGGGTCGGGTCAGGCCACTGAAGCTTTCTTT.

The chain links TRBV7-3 to TRBJ2-2; 9 nucleotides align to TRBD2. Germline assignment: CDR1 SGHTA and CDR2 FQGTGA. The CDR3 runs to 15 residues. After removal of 2 bases from V and 7 bases from J, the junction contained 5 bases not matched to a gene. The CDR3 nucleotides are TGTGCCAGCAGCTTAGGCGGGGGGGCGAACGGGGAGCTGTTTTTT. It translates to CASSLGGGANGELFF.

The chain uses TRBV19 and TRBJ2-5, with a weak D call TRBD1 (6 bases). Trimming stripped 5 bases from V and 5 bases from J, with 18 bases between. The V gene's germline CDR1 is LNHDA and CDR2 SQIVND (reference sequence). The CDR3 sequence is 15 residues long. The CDR3 nucleotides read TGTGCCAGTAGTGTACGACAGGTCAGAGGGGAGACCCAGTACTTC. It specifies CASSVRQVRGETQYF. The full variable domain, completed using reference TRBV19 and TRBJ2-5, is DGGITQSPKYLFRKEGQNVTLSCEQNLNHDAMYWYRQDPGQGLRLIYYSQIVNDFQKGDIAEGYSVSREKKESFPLTVTSAQKNPTAFYLCASSVRQVRGETQYFGPGTRLLVL.